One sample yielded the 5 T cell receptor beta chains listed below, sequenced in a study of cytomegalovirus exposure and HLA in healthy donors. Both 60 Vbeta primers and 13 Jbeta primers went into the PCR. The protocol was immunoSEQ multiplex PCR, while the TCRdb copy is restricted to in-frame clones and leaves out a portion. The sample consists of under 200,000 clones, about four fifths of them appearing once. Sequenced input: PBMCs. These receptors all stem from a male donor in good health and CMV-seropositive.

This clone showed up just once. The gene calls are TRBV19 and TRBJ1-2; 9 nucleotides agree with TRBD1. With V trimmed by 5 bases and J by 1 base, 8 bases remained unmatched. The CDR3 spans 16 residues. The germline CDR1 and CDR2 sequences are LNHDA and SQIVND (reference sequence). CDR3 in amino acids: CASSHLGGQGNYGYTF. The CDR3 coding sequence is TGTGCCAGTAGTCACTTGGGGGGACAGGGTAACTATGGCTACACCTTC.

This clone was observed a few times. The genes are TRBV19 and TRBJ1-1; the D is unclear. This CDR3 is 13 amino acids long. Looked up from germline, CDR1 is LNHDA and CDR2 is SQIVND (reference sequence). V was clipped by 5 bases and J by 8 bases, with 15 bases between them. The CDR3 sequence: CASSFGLTQEAFF. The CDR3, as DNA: TGTGCCAGTAGTTTCGGACTGACTCAGGAAGCTTTCTTT.

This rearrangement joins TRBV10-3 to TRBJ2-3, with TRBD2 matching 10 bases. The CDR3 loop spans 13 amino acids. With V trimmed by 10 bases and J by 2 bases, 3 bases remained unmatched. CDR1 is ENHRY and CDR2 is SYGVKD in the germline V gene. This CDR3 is CATLAGATDTQYF. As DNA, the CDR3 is TGTGCCACCCTAGCGGGGGCCACAGATACGCAGTATTTT.

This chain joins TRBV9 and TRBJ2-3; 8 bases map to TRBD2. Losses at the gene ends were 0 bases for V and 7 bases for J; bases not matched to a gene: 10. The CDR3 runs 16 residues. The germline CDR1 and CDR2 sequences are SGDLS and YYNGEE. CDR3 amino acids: CASSVGTGGAVNTQYF. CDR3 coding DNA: TGTGCCAGCAGCGTAGGGACCGGGGGGGCGGTCAATACGCAGTATTTT.

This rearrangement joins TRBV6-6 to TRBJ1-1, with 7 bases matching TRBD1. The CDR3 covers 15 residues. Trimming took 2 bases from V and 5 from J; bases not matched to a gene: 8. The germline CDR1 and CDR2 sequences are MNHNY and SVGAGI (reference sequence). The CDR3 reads CASSYETGRGTEAFF. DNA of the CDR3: TGTGCCAGCAGTTACGAGACAGGGCGGGGAACTGAAGCTTTCTTT.